Below, one T cell receptor beta chain is given with its context. Its antigen remains unknown. In germline, CDR1 is LGHNA, CDR2 YNFKEQ. This CDR3 spans 18 amino acids. The ends lost 1 base at V and 2 bases at J; junction bases unmatched: 10. Method: immunoSEQ multiplex PCR; TCRdb's copy keeps in-frame clones and lacks some. The sample comprises around 270,000 clones, 87% of which are singletons, and about 2.7% rests with the top ten. This sample was included in a study of Ad26.COV2.S vaccination and SARS-CoV-2 variants. As for the study in general: Ad26.COV2.S given intramuscularly, once or twice 56 days apart. Study-level points and caveats: Individuals receiving vaccine had higher spike-specific TCR breadth than placebo recipients did.

Stated treatment: 15 to 20 received Ad26.COV2.S at low or high dose, single or two shots; about 5 received placebo; per-sample allocation not given. Sampling took place 63 days after the first vaccine or placebo injection. The chain uses TRBV4-2 and TRBJ1-4; 7 bases agree with TRBD1. The material sequenced was peripheral blood, taken in a trial of Ad26.COV2.S vaccine versus placebo. The TCR comes from a person between 18 and 65 years old who received the Ad26.COV2.S COVID-19 vaccine or a placebo. The CDR3 DNA is TGTGCCAGCAGCCAAGGGCCCCCGGGACAGCGGACTAATGAAAAACTGTTTTTT. This gives the protein CASSQGPPGQRTNEKLFF.